This TCR beta chain was identified in a study of blood T cell repertoires in COVID-19 (dated by TCRdb to the early 2020s). Turning to the overall study: The collaborator samples originated in the United States, Italy and Spain and spanned the acute and convalescent phases of COVID-19. The prospective study material was composed of cDNA or gDNA derived from T cells, B-cell-depleted T cells, or PBMCs. Subjects who had been exposed to COVID-19, were actively infected with it, or had recovered from it provided the deeply sampled blood TCRbeta repertoires that made up the dataset. A freely available public database, intended as a resource for researchers studying the immune response to SARS-CoV-2, is where the repertoires were released. Samples came from the ongoing ImmuneRACE study (first 160 participants) plus 1,254 subjects from 6 global collaborators. The sample metadata nearly always contained a de-identified subject ID, COVID-19 status, age in years and sex. HLA class I and class II types, where available, came from metadata supplied by the sample provider rather than from assay-based typing. Broad study findings and their caveats: Clinical and demographic metadata were provided uncurated, with the amount varying by source and participant.

The collaborating institutions used their own protocols to collect whole blood in K2EDTA tubes. Collaborator samples were shipped for TCRbeta analysis as frozen whole blood, isolated PBMCs, or DNA extracted from either sample type. TCRbeta CDR3 regions were amplified from genomic DNA by means of the immunoSEQ Assay, a bias-controlled multiplex PCR. The published analysis was carried out like this. Nucleated cell counts per sample were estimated from amplification of reference gene primers within the assay. Sequence reads were collapsed and filtered to measure the absolute abundance of every unique TCRbeta CDR3 rearrangement. For each sample, productive Simpson clonality was calculated as the square root of Simpson's diversity index across productive rearrangements. What TCRdb holds here is the immuneACCESS table cut down to in-frame rearrangements. Part of the clones is not present; checked against another copy, under half of the missing clones reflect an unresolved V gene, and the others are unexplained. V, J and clone size are taken as reported in that table, and D and trimming were inferred from the DNA itself. For this sample the table gives over 65,000 clones, of which 85% to 90% were detected only once. About 1.2% of the sample goes to the ten largest clones.

To note about this clone: What antigen it recognizes has not been identified. The input lacks base qualities; no much larger clone sits a single base away.

CDR1 and CDR2, looked up from the germline V gene, are KGHSH and LQKENI. V is pruned by 6 bases and J by 3 bases, leaving 13 bases of the junction without a gene match. Counted from cysteine to phenylalanine, this CDR3 has 16 amino acids. Only the CDR3 part of the read is kept: 48 bases, read in frame from the first base. Sequences were obtained from peripheral blood. This clonotype originated in a human donor in a cohort sampled during active COVID-19. The sequence links TRBV18 to TRBJ1-1; TRBD1 agrees with 7 junctional bases. Here the CDR3 is given as CASSPNEGTEYTEAFF. The DNA is TGTGCCAGCTCCCCCAATGAGGGGACAGAATACACTGAAGCTTTCTTT.